This T cell receptor beta chain was identified during a study of T cell repertoires in cytomegalovirus infection. At the level of the study: The authors relied on CMV epitopes, both recently identified HLA-C-restricted and well-studied HLA-B-restricted. Public TCR beta signatures marked donors with CMV infection and the matching HLA.

TCRdb itself ran the reads through MiXCR, one entry per CDR3 protein. This sample yields 20,000 to 25,000 distinct CDR3 sequences, of which approximately 46% are seen a single time; about 94% belongs to the top ten. Broader study findings: HLA-C-restricted CMV-specific TCR beta clonotypes prevailed in the ex vivo response. Summed public TCR beta family frequency identified CMV carriers bearing the relevant HLA.

Concerning this clonotype itself: No antigen is known for it.

Sequencing was performed on CD8+ T cells from cultured PBMCs, taken from culture after CMV antigen stimulation. This TCR derives from a human donor in good health (CMV status not recorded). Some clones in this sample may be carry-over from other donors' samples.

This chain's CDR3 is CASSEVEVPYEQYF. The CDR3 region has the DNA TGTGCCAGCAGTGAAGTTGAAGTTCCTTACGAGCAGTACTTC. J is TRBJ2-7 and V is TRBV6-1; no reliable D call. The length of the CDR3 is 14 residues. V lost 1 base and J 4 bases, leaving 11 bases between the germline ends. The germline V gene encodes CDR1 MNHNS and CDR2 SASEGT.